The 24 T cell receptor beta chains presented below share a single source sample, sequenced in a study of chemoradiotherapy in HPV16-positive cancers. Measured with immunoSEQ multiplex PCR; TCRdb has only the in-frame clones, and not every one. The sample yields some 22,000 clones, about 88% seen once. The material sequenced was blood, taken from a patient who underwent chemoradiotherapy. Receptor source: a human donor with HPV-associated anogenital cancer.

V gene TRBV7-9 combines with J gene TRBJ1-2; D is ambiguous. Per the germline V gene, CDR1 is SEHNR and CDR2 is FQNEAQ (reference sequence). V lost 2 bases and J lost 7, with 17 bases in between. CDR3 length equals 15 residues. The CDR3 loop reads CASSLILSRMGGYTF. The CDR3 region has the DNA TGTGCCAGCAGCTTAATACTTAGTAGAATGGGTGGCTACACCTTC.

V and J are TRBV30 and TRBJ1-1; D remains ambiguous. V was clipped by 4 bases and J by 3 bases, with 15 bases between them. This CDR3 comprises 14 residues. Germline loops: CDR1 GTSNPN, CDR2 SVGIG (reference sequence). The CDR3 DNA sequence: TGTGCCTGGAAGTTCTCCCCTGGGGACACTGAAGCTTTCTTT. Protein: CAWKFSPGDTEAFF. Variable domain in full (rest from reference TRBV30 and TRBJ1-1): SQTIHQWPATLVQPVGSPLSLECTVEGTSNPNLYWYRQAAGRGLQLLFYSVGIGQISSEVPQNLSASRPQDRQFILSSKKLLLSDSGFYLCAWKFSPGDTEAFFGQGTRLTVV.

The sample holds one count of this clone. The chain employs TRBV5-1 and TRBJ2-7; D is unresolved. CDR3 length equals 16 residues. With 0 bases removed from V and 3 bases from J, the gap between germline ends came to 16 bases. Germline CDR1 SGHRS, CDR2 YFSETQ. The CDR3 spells CASSLEPTGRDYEQYF. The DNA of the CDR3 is TGCGCCAGCAGCTTGGAACCCACCGGTCGAGACTACGAGCAGTACTTC.

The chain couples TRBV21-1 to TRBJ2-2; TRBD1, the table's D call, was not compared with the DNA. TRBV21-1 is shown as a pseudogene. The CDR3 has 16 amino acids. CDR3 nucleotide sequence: TGTGCCAGCAGCAAGGGGACACCCGCGAACACCGGGGAGCTGTTTTTT. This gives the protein CASSKGTPANTGELFF.

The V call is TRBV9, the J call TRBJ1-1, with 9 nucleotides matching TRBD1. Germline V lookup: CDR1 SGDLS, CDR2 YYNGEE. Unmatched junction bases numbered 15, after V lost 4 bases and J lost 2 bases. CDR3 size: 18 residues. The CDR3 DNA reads TGTGCCAGCAGCCCGAAAACAGGGGGCGGTTTGATAAACACTGAAGCTTTCTTT. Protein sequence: CASSPKTGGGLINTEAFF.

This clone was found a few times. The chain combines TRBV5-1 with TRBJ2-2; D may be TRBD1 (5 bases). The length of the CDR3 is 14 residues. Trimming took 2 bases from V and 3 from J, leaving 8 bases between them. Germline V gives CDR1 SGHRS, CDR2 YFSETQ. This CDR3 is CASSFGRDTGELFF. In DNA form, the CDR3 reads TGCGCCAGCAGCTTCGGCAGGGACACCGGGGAGCTGTTTTTT.

The CDR3 coding sequence is TGTGCCAGCAGTTTGGGACCCTTGGAGACCCAGTACTTC. Its protein product is CASSLGPLETQYF. The gene calls are TRBV6-5 and TRBJ2-5; D may correspond to TRBD1 or TRBD2 (5 bases each). Germline values: CDR1 MNHEY, CDR2 SVGAGI. The CDR3 is made up of 13 amino acids. V was pared by 4 bases and J by 5 bases, with 11 bases between.

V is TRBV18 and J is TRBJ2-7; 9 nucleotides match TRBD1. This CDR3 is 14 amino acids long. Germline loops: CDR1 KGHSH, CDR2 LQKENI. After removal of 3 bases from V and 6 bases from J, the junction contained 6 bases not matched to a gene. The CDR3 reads CASSPGQGISEQYF. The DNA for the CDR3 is TGTGCCAGCTCACCCGGACAGGGGATCAGCGAGCAGTACTTC.

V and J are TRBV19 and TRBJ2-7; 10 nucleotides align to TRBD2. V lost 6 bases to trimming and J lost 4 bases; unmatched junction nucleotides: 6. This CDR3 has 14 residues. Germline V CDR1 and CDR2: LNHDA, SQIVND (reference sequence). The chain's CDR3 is CASSQTSGSYEQYF. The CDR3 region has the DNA TGTGCCAGTAGCCAGACTAGCGGGTCTTACGAGCAGTACTTC.

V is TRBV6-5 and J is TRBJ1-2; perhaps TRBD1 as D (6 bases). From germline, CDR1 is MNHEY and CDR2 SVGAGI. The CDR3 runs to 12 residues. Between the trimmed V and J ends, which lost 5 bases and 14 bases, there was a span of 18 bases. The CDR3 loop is CASSIRGQGLTF. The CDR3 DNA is TGTGCCAGCAGTATCCGGGGGCAGGGGTTAACCTTC.

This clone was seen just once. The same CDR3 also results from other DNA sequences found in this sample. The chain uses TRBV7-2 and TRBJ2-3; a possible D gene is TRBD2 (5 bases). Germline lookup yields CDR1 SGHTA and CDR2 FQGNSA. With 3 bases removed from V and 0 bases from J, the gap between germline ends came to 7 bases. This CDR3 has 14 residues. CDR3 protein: CASSFRTSTDTQYF. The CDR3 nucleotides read TGTGCCAGCAGCTTTAGGACTAGCACAGATACGCAGTATTTT.

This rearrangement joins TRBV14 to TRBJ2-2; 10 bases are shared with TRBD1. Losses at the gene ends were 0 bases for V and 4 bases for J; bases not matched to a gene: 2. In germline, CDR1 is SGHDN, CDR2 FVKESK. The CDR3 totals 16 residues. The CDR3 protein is CASSQDDRGPTGELFF. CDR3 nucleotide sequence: TGTGCCAGCAGCCAAGATGACAGGGGGCCCACCGGGGAGCTGTTTTTT.

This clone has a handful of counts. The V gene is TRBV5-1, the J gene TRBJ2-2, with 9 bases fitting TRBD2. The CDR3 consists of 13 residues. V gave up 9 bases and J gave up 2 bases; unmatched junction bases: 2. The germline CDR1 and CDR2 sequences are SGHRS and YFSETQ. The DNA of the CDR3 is TGCGCCACTAGCGGGGAAAACACCGGGGAGCTGTTTTTT. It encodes CATSGENTGELFF.

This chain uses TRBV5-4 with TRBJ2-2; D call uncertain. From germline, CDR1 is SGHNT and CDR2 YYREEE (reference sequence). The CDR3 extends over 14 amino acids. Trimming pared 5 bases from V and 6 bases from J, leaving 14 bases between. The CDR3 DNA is TGTGCCAGCAGACTGGGATCTCAAGCCGGGGAGCTGTTTTTT. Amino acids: CASRLGSQAGELFF.

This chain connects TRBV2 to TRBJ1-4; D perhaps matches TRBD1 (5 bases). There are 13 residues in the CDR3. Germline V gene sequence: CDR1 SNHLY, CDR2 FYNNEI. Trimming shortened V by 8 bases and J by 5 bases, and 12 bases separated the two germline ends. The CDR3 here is CASRDGRNEKLFF. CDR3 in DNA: TGTGCCAGCCGGGACGGAAGAAATGAAAAACTGTTTTTT.

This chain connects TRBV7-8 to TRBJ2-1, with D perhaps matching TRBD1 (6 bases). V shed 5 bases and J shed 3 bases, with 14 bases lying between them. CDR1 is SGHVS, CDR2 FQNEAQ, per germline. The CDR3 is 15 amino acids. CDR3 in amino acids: CASSERGTNYNEQFF. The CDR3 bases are TGTGCCAGCAGCGAGAGGGGGACAAACTACAATGAGCAGTTCTTC. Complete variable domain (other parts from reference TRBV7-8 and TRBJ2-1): GAGVSQSPRYKVAKRGQDVALRCDPISGHVSLFWYQQALGQGPEFLTYFQNEAQLDKSGLPSDRFFAERPEGSVSTLKIQRTQQEDSAVYLCASSERGTNYNEQFFGPGTRLTVL.

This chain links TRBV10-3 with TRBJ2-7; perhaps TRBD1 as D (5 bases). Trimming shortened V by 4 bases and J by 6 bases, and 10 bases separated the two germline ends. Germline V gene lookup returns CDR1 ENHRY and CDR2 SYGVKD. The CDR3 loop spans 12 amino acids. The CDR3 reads CAISGQGIEQYF. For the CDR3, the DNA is TGTGCCATCAGTGGTCAGGGCATCGAGCAGTACTTC.

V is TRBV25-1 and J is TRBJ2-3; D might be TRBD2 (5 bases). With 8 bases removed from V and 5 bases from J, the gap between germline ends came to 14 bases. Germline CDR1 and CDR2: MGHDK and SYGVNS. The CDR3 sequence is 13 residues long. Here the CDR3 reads CASGRAAVDTQYF. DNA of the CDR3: TGTGCCAGCGGTCGAGCAGCGGTAGATACGCAGTATTTT.

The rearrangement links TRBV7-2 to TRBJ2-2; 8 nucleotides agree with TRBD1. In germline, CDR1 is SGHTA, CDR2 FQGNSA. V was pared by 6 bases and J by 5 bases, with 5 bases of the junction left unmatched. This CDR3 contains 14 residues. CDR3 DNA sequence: TGTGCCAGCAGTACATACAGGGGGACCGGGGAGCTGTTTTTT. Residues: CASSTYRGTGELFF.

The CDR3 is CSVGFGQGKAFF. CDR3 DNA sequence: TGCAGCGTGGGATTCGGGCAGGGGAAAGCTTTCTTT. The rearrangement joins TRBV29-1 to TRBJ1-1; TRBD1 is a possible D gene (6 bases). This CDR3 contains 12 residues. CDR1 is SQVTM, CDR2 ANQGSEA, per germline. V was clipped by 6 bases and J by 9 bases, with 17 bases between them. The whole variable domain, remainder taken from reference TRBV29-1 and TRBJ1-1, is SAVISQKPSRDICQRGTSLTIQCQVDSQVTMMFWYRQQPGQSLTLIATANQGSEATYESGFVIDKFPISRPNLTFSTLTVSNMSPEDSSIYLCSVGFGQGKAFFGQGTRLTVV.

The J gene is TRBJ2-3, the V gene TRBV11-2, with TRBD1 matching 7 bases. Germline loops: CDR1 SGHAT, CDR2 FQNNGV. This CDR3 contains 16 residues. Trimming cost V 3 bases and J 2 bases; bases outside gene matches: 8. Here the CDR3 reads CASSLGQTVFTDTQYF. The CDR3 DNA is TGTGCCAGCAGCTTGGGACAGACCGTATTCACAGATACGCAGTATTTT.

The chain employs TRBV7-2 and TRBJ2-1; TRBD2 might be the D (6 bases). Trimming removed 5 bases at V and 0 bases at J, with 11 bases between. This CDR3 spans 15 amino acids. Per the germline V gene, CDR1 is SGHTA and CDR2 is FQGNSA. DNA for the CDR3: TGTGCCAGCAGCCCACGGGGGAGCTCCTACAATGAGCAGTTCTTC. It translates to CASSPRGSSYNEQFF.

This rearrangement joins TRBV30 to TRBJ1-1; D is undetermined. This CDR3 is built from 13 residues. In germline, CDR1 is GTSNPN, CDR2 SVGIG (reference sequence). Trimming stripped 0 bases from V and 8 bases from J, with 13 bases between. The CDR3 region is CAWSVLGMAEAFF. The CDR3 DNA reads TGTGCCTGGAGTGTACTGGGGATGGCCGAAGCTTTCTTT. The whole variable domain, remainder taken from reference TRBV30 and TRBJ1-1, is SQTIHQWPATLVQPVGSPLSLECTVEGTSNPNLYWYRQAAGRGLQLLFYSVGIGQISSEVPQNLSASRPQDRQFILSSKKLLLSDSGFYLCAWSVLGMAEAFFGQGTRLTVV.

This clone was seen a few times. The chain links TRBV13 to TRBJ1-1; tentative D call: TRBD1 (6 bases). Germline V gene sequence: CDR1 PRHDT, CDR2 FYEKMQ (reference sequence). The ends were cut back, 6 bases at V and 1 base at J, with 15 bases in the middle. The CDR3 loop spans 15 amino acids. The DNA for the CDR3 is TGTGCCAGCAGGCCTCGGGGGGCGGGGAACACTGAAGCTTTCTTT. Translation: CASRPRGAGNTEAFF.